These 11 T cell receptor beta chains were sequenced from one sample in a study of control samples from healthy donors and cancer patients. Only in-frame clones appear in the TCRdb table, and some are missing; sequencing was by immunoSEQ multiplex PCR. The table has 100,000 to 150,000 clones, about nine tenths seen once. Sequences were obtained from PBMCs. The receptor source for this set is a man in his forties or fifties with head and neck cancer.

The CDR3 DNA is TGTGCCAGCAGCTTTGGGCAGGGAGGTTCACCCCTCCACTTT. Protein sequence: CASSFGQGGSPLHF. J is TRBJ1-6 and V is TRBV5-5; D may be TRBD1 (5 bases). V was trimmed by 2 bases and J by 9 bases, leaving 12 bases between them. Germline V gene data show CDR1 as SGHKS and CDR2 as YYEKEE (reference sequence). The CDR3 runs 14 residues.

V and J are TRBV29-1 and TRBJ1-5, with D hard to call. V was clipped by 4 bases and J by 7 bases, with 17 bases between them. The CDR3 covers 14 residues. Germline CDR1 is SQVTM and CDR2 is ANQGSEA. The CDR3 region is CSVGELGLGQPQHF. CDR3 DNA: TGCAGCGTTGGCGAATTGGGGTTGGGCCAGCCCCAGCATTTT.

The J gene is TRBJ2-7, the V gene TRBV19, with D maybe TRBD1 (5 bases). The CDR3 totals 15 residues. CDR1 and CDR2 (germline): LNHDA, SQIVND (reference sequence). The V end was cut by 5 bases, the J end by 4 bases, with 18 bases between. CDR3 DNA sequence: TGTGCCAGTAGTCCCGGACAAAGGTCGGTATACGAGCAGTACTTC. Protein product: CASSPGQRSVYEQYF.

This clone has more than one count but fewer than ten. The chain couples TRBV15 to TRBJ1-1, with a tentative D call TRBD1 (5 bases). V was pared by 5 bases and J by 6 bases, with 13 bases between. Germline V CDR1 and CDR2: LNHNV, YYDKDF (reference sequence). This CDR3 is built from 13 residues. For the CDR3, the DNA is TGTGCCACCAGCGGACGGGTGACAGCTGAAGCTTTCTTT. Encoded protein: CATSGRVTAEAFF. Full variable domain (outside the CDR3, taken from reference TRBV15 and TRBJ1-1): DAMVIQNPRYQVTQFGKPVTLSCSQTLNHNVMYWYQQKSSQAPKLLFHYYDKDFNNEADTPDNFQSRRPNTSFCFLDIRSPGLGDTAMYLCATSGRVTAEAFFGQGTRLTVV.

The CDR3 nucleotides are TGTGCCAGCAGCCCCCGGACAGGGAGAAACACTGAAGCTTTCTTT. Residues: CASSPRTGRNTEAFF. The chain employs TRBV9 and TRBJ1-1; 8 nucleotides align to TRBD1. Germline V gives CDR1 SGDLS, CDR2 YYNGEE. Trimming took 4 bases from V and 2 from J; bases not matched to a gene: 7. The CDR3 totals 15 residues.

The chain employs TRBV7-8 and TRBJ1-3; D is unresolved. V lost 1 base and J lost 1, with 8 bases in between. The CDR3 runs to 15 residues. Germline CDR1 and CDR2: SGHVS and FQNEAQ. CDR3 sequence reads: CASSLGWDSGNTIYF. The CDR3 DNA reads TGTGCCAGCAGCTTAGGTTGGGATTCTGGAAACACCATATATTTT.

The CDR3 nucleotides are TGTGCCAGCAGTGTTCGGTCCGGGGCTTCCACCTCCACAGATACGCAGTATTTT. Protein: CASSVRSGASTSTDTQYF. The V gene is TRBV11-2, the J gene TRBJ2-3; D may match TRBD1 or TRBD2 (5 bases each). Germline V gene lookup returns CDR1 SGHAT and CDR2 FQNNGV. The V end was cut by 6 bases, the J end by 2 bases, with 24 bases between. This CDR3 is built from 18 residues.

V usage is TRBV6-6 and J usage is TRBJ2-1; a weak D match, TRBD2 (7 bases). V gave up 5 bases and J gave up 9 bases, with 14 bases separating them. CDR1 is MNHNY and CDR2 is SVGAGI in the germline V gene (reference sequence). The CDR3 is made up of 13 amino acids. For the CDR3, the DNA is TGTGCCAGCAGTAGGGGGGGAATAAGTGAGCAGTTCTTC. This gives the protein CASSRGGISEQFF.

This clone has only a few counts. V gene TRBV18 combines with J gene TRBJ2-7; no clear D gene. There are 13 residues in the CDR3. CDR1 is KGHSH, CDR2 LQKENI, per germline. Deletions cut 0 bases from V and 3 bases from J, with 6 bases between. The DNA for the CDR3 is TGTGCCAGCTCACCACCTTTAGTCTACGAGCAGTACTTC. Amino acids: CASSPPLVYEQYF.

V and J are TRBV4-1 and TRBJ1-2, with D possibly being TRBD1 (6 bases). This CDR3 contains 13 residues. V was trimmed by 0 bases and J by 7 bases, leaving 9 bases between them. From germline, CDR1 is MGHRA and CDR2 YSYEKL. In nucleotides, the CDR3 is TGCGCCAGCAGCCAAGAAAACAGGGTTGGCTACACCTTC. It translates to CASSQENRVGYTF.

This clone was seen a few times. The rearrangement joins TRBV7-9 to TRBJ1-4, with D possibly TRBD1 on 5 matching bases. The CDR3 spans 17 residues. From germline, CDR1 is SEHNR and CDR2 FQNEAQ (reference sequence). V was shortened by 0 bases and J by 4 bases, with 15 bases between the two germline ends. The DNA of the CDR3 is TGTGCCAGCAGCTTAGCCCCCAGGGCAGCTCATAATGAAAAACTGTTTTTT. It encodes CASSLAPRAAHNEKLFF.